This T cell receptor beta chain was recorded in a study of blood T cell repertoires in COVID-19. Study information: Acute and convalescent COVID-19 samples came from the United States, Italy and Spain. PBMCs, B-cell-depleted T cells, or T cells were the source of the cDNA or gDNA that made up the material.

There are 14 residues in the CDR3. Trimming shortened V by 7 bases and J by 2 bases, and 15 bases separated the two germline ends. CDR1 is MDHEN and CDR2 is SYDVKM in the germline V gene. Under the authors' procedure: How many nucleated cells were present was estimated from reference gene primer amplification. Here immunoSEQ multiplex PCR was the method, and the copy in TCRdb shows in-frame clones only, minus some. The V and J calls and clone size come from that table; D and trimming were worked out from the DNA. The sample contains some 170,000 clones, about 86% of which appear only once. The sample comprised peripheral blood. This chain links TRBV28 with TRBJ2-7; possibly TRBD1 for D (6 bases). This TCR derives from an elderly woman with acute or convalescent COVID-19. CDR3: CASIPGDTTYEQYF. The DNA of the CDR3 is TGTGCCAGCATCCCTGGGGACACAACCTACGAGCAGTACTTC.